The 9 T cell receptor beta chains listed next were all sequenced from one sample in a study of CD8 T cells in Susac syndrome. An input of about 0.45 to 1 ug of RNA was subjected to reverse transcription using random hexamers. TCRdb re-derived calls from the immunoSEQ multiplex PCR reads in MiXCR, one entry per CDR3 protein. The repertoire holds some 300,000 distinct CDR3 sequences, 65% to 90% seen once, with 0.2% to 0.25% in the top ten. Sequencing was performed on CD8+ T cells from PBMCs. All receptors derive from a human donor with multiple sclerosis.

This clonotype was seen more than once but under ten times. The rearrangement uses TRBV30 and TRBJ1-1, with a possible D match to TRBD1 (6 bases). Trimming shortened V by 0 bases and J by 2 bases, and 10 bases separated the two germline ends. CDR3 length: 14 residues. Germline CDR1 and CDR2: GTSNPN and SVGIG (reference sequence). CDR3 protein: CAWSVRGANTEAFF. In DNA, the CDR3 is TGTGCCTGGAGTGTACGGGGGGCCAACACTGAAGCTTTCTTT.

The chain has TRBV2 and TRBJ1-1; D remains ambiguous. Trimming took 3 bases from V and 5 from J, leaving 10 bases between them. Germline lookup yields CDR1 SNHLY and CDR2 FYNNEI. The CDR3 contains 13 residues. DNA of the CDR3: TGTGCCAGCAGTGAGAGGGCTGGTACTGAAGCTTTCTTT. This translates into CASSERAGTEAFF.

The chain joins TRBV7-4 to TRBJ1-2; 7 bases are a match to TRBD1. The CDR3 is 15 residues long. CDR1 is SGHVT, CDR2 SQSDAQ, per germline. V lost 3 bases and J lost 5; bases outside the gene matches: 9. In nucleotides, the CDR3 is TGTGCCAGCAGCTTGGGCCGGGACAGAGAGTATGGCTACACCTTC. This encodes CASSLGRDREYGYTF.

V and J are TRBV15 and TRBJ2-1; 11 positions match TRBD2. Germline V gene lookup returns CDR1 LNHNV and CDR2 YYDKDF (reference sequence). V lost 4 bases to trimming and J lost 7 bases; unmatched junction nucleotides: 3. CDR3 size: 14 residues. This CDR3 reads CATSIRLAGNEQFF. CDR3 DNA sequence: TGTGCCACCAGCATAAGACTAGCGGGGAATGAGCAGTTCTTC.

This chain links TRBV11-2 with TRBJ2-2; no clear D. Trimming shortened V by 5 bases and J by 4 bases, and 14 bases separated the two germline ends. The CDR3 length is 15 residues. Per germline, CDR1 SGHAT and CDR2 FQNNGV. The CDR3 coding sequence is TGTGCCAGCAGCCCCCCGTTCACCCGCACCGGGGAGCTGTTTTTT. Its translation: CASSPPFTRTGELFF.

V and J are TRBV24-1 and TRBJ2-7; D gene unclear. This CDR3 comprises 14 residues. Germline values: CDR1 KGHDR, CDR2 SFDVKD. With 3 bases removed from V and 3 bases from J, the gap between germline ends came to 11 bases. As DNA, the CDR3 is TGTGCCACCAGTGATGAGAAAGCTCACTACGAGCAGTACTTC. Its protein product is CATSDEKAHYEQYF.

The CDR3 here is CASRLRAGVMGYEQYF. The CDR3 DNA follows: TGTGCCAGCAGACTGAGAGCGGGAGTGATGGGCTACGAGCAGTACTTC. The chain couples TRBV27 to TRBJ2-7, with 8 bases that match TRBD2. Germline trimming cut 6 bases from V and 3 bases from J; bases unmatched to any gene: 13. Germline V gives CDR1 MNHEY, CDR2 SMNVEV (reference sequence). The CDR3 has 16 residues.

This clonotype appeared once. The chain has TRBV6-2 or TRBV6-3 and TRBJ1-2; D possibly corresponds to TRBD1 (5 bases). V was trimmed by 5 bases and J by 4 bases, leaving 20 bases between them. Looked up from germline, CDR1 is MNHEY and CDR2 is SVGEGT. The CDR3 loop spans 16 amino acids. The CDR3 here is CASSPWRTGTRYGYTF. CDR3 sequence (DNA): TGTGCCAGCAGTCCCTGGCGTACAGGAACGCGCTATGGCTACACCTTC.

The chain has TRBV11-2 and TRBJ2-3, with D possibly TRBD1 on 8 matching bases. Trimming cost V 3 bases and J 6 bases, with 19 bases left between them. CDR1 is SGHAT and CDR2 is FQNNGV in the germline V gene. This CDR3 is 16 amino acids long. The CDR3 region is CASSFQQGGESDTQYF. CDR3 nucleotides: TGTGCCAGCAGCTTTCAACAGGGGGGGGAATCGGATACGCAGTATTTT.